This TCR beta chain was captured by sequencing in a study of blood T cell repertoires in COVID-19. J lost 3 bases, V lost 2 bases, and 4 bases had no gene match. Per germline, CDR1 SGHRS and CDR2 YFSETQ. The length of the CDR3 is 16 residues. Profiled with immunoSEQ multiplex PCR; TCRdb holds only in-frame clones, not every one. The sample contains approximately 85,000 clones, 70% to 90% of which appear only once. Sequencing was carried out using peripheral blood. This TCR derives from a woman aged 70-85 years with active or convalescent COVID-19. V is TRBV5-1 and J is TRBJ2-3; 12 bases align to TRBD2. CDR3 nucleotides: TGCGCCAGCAGCTTAAGGACTAGCGGGGATACAGATACGCAGTATTTT. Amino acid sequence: CASSLRTSGDTDTQYF.